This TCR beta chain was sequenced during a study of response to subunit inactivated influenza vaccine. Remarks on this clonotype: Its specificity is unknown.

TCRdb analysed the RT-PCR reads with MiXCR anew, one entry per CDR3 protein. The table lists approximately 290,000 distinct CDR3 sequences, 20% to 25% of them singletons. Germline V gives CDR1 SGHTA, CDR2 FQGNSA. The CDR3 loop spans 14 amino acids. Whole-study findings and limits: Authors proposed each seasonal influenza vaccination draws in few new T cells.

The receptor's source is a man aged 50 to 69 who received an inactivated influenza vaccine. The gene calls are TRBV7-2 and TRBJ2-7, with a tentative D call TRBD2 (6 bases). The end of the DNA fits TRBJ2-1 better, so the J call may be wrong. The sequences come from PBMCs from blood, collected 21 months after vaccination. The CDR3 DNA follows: TGTGCCAGCAGCTTAGGGCGGGGTAACCACGAGCAGTTCTTC. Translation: CASSLGRGNHEQFF.